These T cell receptor beta chains were read from a single sample in a study of blood T cells in healthy people across ages. TCRdb called the 5' RACE reads again in MiXCR, with one record for every CDR3 protein. The sample has under 800,000 distinct CDR3 sequences, around 46% seen once. Input material: blood. The source is a woman between 55 and 75 years old in good health. The CDR3 runs from the conserved cysteine through the conserved F or W. Fields, in order: J gene, D gene, clone size, V gene, CDR3 DNA, CDR3 protein. The D gene is left open where the match is weak. The size field is filled for only some rows; it gives once, few, many or a size class.

j_call: TRBJ2-1
d_call: TRBD2
clone_size: -
v_call: TRBV24-1
cdr3_nt: TGTGCCACCAGTGCGACTAGCGGGAGTAGCTCCTACAATGAGCAGTTCTTC
cdr3_aa: CATSATSGSSSYNEQFF

j_call: TRBJ2-3
d_call: -
clone_size: -
v_call: TRBV29-1
cdr3_nt: TGCAGCGCCGGACGGAGTGGGTTTGGAGATACGCAGTATTTT
cdr3_aa: CSAGRSGFGDTQYF

j_call: TRBJ2-7
d_call: -
clone_size: -
v_call: TRBV21-1
cdr3_nt: TGTGCCAGCATCCCGCCGGGCACGGCCTACGAGCAGTACTTC
cdr3_aa: CASIPPGTAYEQYF

j_call: TRBJ2-7
d_call: TRBD2
clone_size: -
v_call: TRBV4-3
cdr3_nt: TGCGCCAGCAGCCAAGGGCCAGCGGGAGGTTACGAGCAGTACTTC
cdr3_aa: CASSQGPAGGYEQYF

j_call: TRBJ2-7
d_call: TRBD2
clone_size: few
v_call: TRBV6-5
cdr3_nt: TGTGCCAGCAGAGGGACTAGCGTACTTTCCTACGAGCAGTACTTC
cdr3_aa: CASRGTSVLSYEQYF

j_call: TRBJ2-1
d_call: -
clone_size: -
v_call: TRBV20-1
cdr3_nt: TGCAGTGCTCGTTCATTTAGCAATGAGCAGTTCTTC
cdr3_aa: CSARSFSNEQFF

j_call: TRBJ2-7
d_call: -
clone_size: -
v_call: TRBV3-1
cdr3_nt: TGTGCCAGCAGCCAAGATCGCGGGGCCGAGGACGAGCAGTACTTC
cdr3_aa: CASSQDRGAEDEQYF

j_call: TRBJ1-1
d_call: -
clone_size: -
v_call: TRBV12-3/TRBV12-4
cdr3_nt: TGTGCCAGCAGTTTTGGGCTAAACACTGAAGCTTTCTTT
cdr3_aa: CASSFGLNTEAFF

j_call: TRBJ1-2
d_call: -
clone_size: -
v_call: TRBV5-6
cdr3_nt: TGTGCCAGCAGCTTGTATGGAACAGTTGGGGCTAACTATGGCTACACCTTC
cdr3_aa: CASSLYGTVGANYGYTF

j_call: TRBJ1-2
d_call: -
clone_size: few
v_call: TRBV6-2/TRBV6-3
cdr3_nt: TGTGCGACAGGCGACTATGGCTACACCTTC
cdr3_aa: CATGDYGYTF

j_call: TRBJ2-7
d_call: -
clone_size: -
v_call: TRBV29-1
cdr3_nt: TGCAGCGTTGAAGTAGACATCCACGAGCAGTACTTC
cdr3_aa: CSVEVDIHEQYF

j_call: TRBJ2-2
d_call: -
clone_size: once
v_call: TRBV7-7
cdr3_nt: TGTGCCAGCAGCCAAAACCGGGCTTCGGACGGGGAGCTGTTTTTT
cdr3_aa: CASSQNRASDGELFF

j_call: TRBJ1-1
d_call: -
clone_size: few
v_call: TRBV12-3/TRBV12-4
cdr3_nt: TGTGCCAGCAGTTTGGACAGTGGAACTGAAGCTTTCTTT
cdr3_aa: CASSLDSGTEAFF

j_call: TRBJ1-6
d_call: -
clone_size: few
v_call: TRBV12-3/TRBV12-4
cdr3_nt: TGTGCCAGCAGTCCTCTGACAGAGCCGTATTCACCCCTCCACTTT
cdr3_aa: CASSPLTEPYSPLHF

j_call: TRBJ2-7
d_call: TRBD1
clone_size: -
v_call: TRBV29-1
cdr3_nt: TGCAGCGTCCAAAGGATGGCAGGTTTAACTACTACAGGGGGCGAGCAGTACTTC
cdr3_aa: CSVQRMAGLTTTGGEQYF

j_call: TRBJ1-4
d_call: -
clone_size: -
v_call: TRBV5-6
cdr3_nt: TGTGCCAGCAGCTTGCGGGGGATGAGTGAAAAACTGTTTTTT
cdr3_aa: CASSLRGMSEKLFF

j_call: TRBJ1-2
d_call: -
clone_size: -
v_call: TRBV6-6
cdr3_nt: TGTGCCAGCAGTTACTCTTGGGACGTCGGGACCTATGGCTACACCTTC
cdr3_aa: CASSYSWDVGTYGYTF